This entry is about one T cell receptor (beta chain). The target antigen is unknown. This specimen comes from a study of early T cells in non-severe SARS-CoV-2 infection. Study summary: Bulk RNA from unsorted whole blood was sequenced; chains were unpaired.

V was trimmed by 0 bases and J by 4 bases, leaving 7 bases between them. From germline, CDR1 is MGHRA and CDR2 YSYEKL. The CDR3 extends over 13 amino acids. As part of library construction, unique molecular identifiers were attached to individual cDNA molecules. TCRdb used MiXCR to reprocess the 5' RACE reads, holding one entry per CDR3 protein. Among 69,000 or so distinct CDR3 sequences, approximately 13% were seen once, and the ten largest hold around 4.8%. Whole-study results and caveats: VDJdb matching favored anti-spike CD8 responses, missing private and CD4 specificities.

The TCR originated in an adult who was a healthcare worker with PCR-confirmed SARS-CoV-2 infection or an uninfected control (not recorded which). The sample consisted of whole blood. The chain has TRBV4-1 and TRBJ2-7; D is unclear. The CDR3 loop is CASSQDSVYEQYF. CDR3 in DNA: TGCGCCAGCAGCCAAGATTCAGTATACGAGCAGTACTTC.